Listed here are 5 T cell receptor beta chains from one sample, sequenced in a study of Ad26.COV2.S vaccination and SARS-CoV-2 variants. Treatment: roughly 20 received Ad26.COV2.S at low or high dose, single or two shots; about 5 received placebo; per-sample allocation not given. Samples came from day 63 after the first vaccine or placebo injection. The assay was immunoSEQ multiplex PCR, and TCRdb's table has in-frame clones only and misses some. Among about 410,000 clones listed, over 75% were seen once. This sample comprised peripheral blood, obtained in a trial of Ad26.COV2.S vaccine versus placebo. These TCRs come from a person between 18 and 60 years old who received the Ad26.COV2.S COVID-19 vaccine or a placebo.

V usage is TRBV7-9 and J usage is TRBJ2-2, with 8 bases matching TRBD1. Trimming at V came to 0 bases and at J to 4 bases, leaving 10 bases not matched to a gene. There are 18 residues in the CDR3. CDR1 is SEHNR, CDR2 FQNEAQ, per germline (reference sequence). The CDR3 coding sequence is TGTGCCAGCAGCTTAGCGGGCCGCGGACAGGGATTCACCGGGGAGCTGTTTTTT. Protein: CASSLAGRGQGFTGELFF. The complete variable domain, with remaining parts taken from reference TRBV7-9 and TRBJ2-2, reads DTGVSQNPRHKITKRGQNVTFRCDPISEHNRLYWYRQTLGQGPEFLTYFQNEAQLEKSRLLSDRFSAERPKGSFSTLEIQRTEQGDSAMYLCASSLAGRGQGFTGELFFGEGSRLTVL.

This rearrangement joins TRBV10-2 to TRBJ2-7; 7 bases map to TRBD2. After removal of 8 bases from V and 6 bases from J, the junction contained 10 bases not matched to a gene. The germline V gene has CDR1 WSHSY and CDR2 SAAADI. CDR3 length: 13 residues. The CDR3 is CASSVGGGREQYF. DNA of the CDR3: TGCGCCAGCTCCGTGGGGGGAGGGCGCGAGCAGTACTTC.

The V call is TRBV28, the J call TRBJ1-1, with D possibly matching TRBD1 (6 bases). This CDR3 has 14 amino acids. From germline, CDR1 is MDHEN and CDR2 SYDVKM. Trimming took 6 bases from V and 4 from J, leaving 15 bases between them. The chain's CDR3 is CASRKTGWSTEAFF. CDR3 in DNA: TGTGCCAGCAGGAAGACAGGTTGGAGCACTGAAGCTTTCTTT.

The genes are TRBV6-2 or TRBV6-3 and TRBJ2-7; TRBD1 agrees at 10 bases. Unmatched junction bases numbered 5, after V lost 4 bases and J lost 5 bases. Germline-derived CDR1 and CDR2 are MNHEY and SVGEGT. This CDR3 spans 14 amino acids. The CDR3 loop is CASSFRDRGHEQYF. DNA of the CDR3: TGTGCCAGCAGTTTCCGGGACAGGGGCCACGAGCAGTACTTC.

This chain uses TRBV6-5 with TRBJ1-4; 7 bases match TRBD1. Germline V gives CDR1 MNHEY, CDR2 SVGAGI. Unmatched junction bases numbered 1, after V lost 7 bases and J lost 5 bases. The CDR3 totals 12 residues. CDR3 coding DNA: TGTGCCAGCAAGGACAGGAATGAAAAACTGTTTTTT. Translating gives CASKDRNEKLFF.